The sequence of this T cell receptor beta chain was determined in a study of technical replicates of blood from several donors. The protocol was immunoSEQ multiplex PCR, while the TCRdb copy is restricted to in-frame clones and leaves out a portion. The sample lists around 80,000 clones, roughly 93% occurring once. CDR1 and CDR2 (germline): MNHEY, SMNVEV (reference sequence). J lost 7 bases, V lost 5 bases, and 9 bases had no gene match. There are 14 residues in the CDR3. Sequenced input: T cells isolated from PBMCs. This sequence originates from a human donor in good health. The chain is built from TRBV27 and TRBJ1-2; TRBD1 matches at 8 bases. The CDR3 DNA reads as TGTGCCAGCAGTATAGGGACAGGTGATTTTGGCTACACCTTC. This sequence encodes CASSIGTGDFGYTF.